The 28 T cell receptor beta chains below all came from one sample that was sequenced in a study of beta chain features in type 1 diabetes. The entirety of the isolated RNA underwent reverse transcription, so expressed TCRB transcripts were sequenced. Measured with immunoSEQ multiplex PCR; TCRdb has only the in-frame clones, and not every one. The data hold 450,000 or so clones, with over 10% observed a single time. The material sequenced was naive CD4+ T cells from blood. All receptors derive from a woman aged 18 to 35 in good health.

The gene calls are TRBV5-4 and TRBJ1-2; weak D call: TRBD1 (5 bases). The length of the CDR3 is 14 residues. Germline CDR1 is SGHNT and CDR2 is YYREEE (reference sequence). The germline V and J ends were trimmed by 4 bases and 4 bases, with 14 bases remaining between them. CDR3 protein: CASSPYGAPYGYTF. Here the CDR3 DNA reads TGTGCCAGCAGCCCCTATGGGGCCCCCTATGGCTACACCTTC. Full variable domain (remainder filled in from reference TRBV5-4 and TRBJ1-2): ETGVTQSPTHLIKTRGQQVTLRCSSQSGHNTVSWYQQALGQGPQFIFQYYREEENGRGNFPPRFSGLQFPNYSSELNVNALELDDSALYLCASSPYGAPYGYTFGSGTRLTVV.

This clone is a singleton in its sample. The genes are TRBV6-6 and TRBJ2-7, with TRBD1 identical over 7 bases. The germline V gene encodes CDR1 MNHNY and CDR2 SVGAGI (reference sequence). V was clipped by 2 bases and J by 6 bases; unmatched bases: 7. There are 14 residues in the CDR3. The CDR3 spells CASSYGQDPIEQYF. In DNA form, the CDR3 reads TGTGCCAGCAGTTACGGACAGGACCCTATCGAGCAGTACTTC.

There are a few counts of this clone. This chain uses TRBV27 with TRBJ2-3; perhaps TRBD2 as D (5 bases). The CDR3 contains 13 residues. Per the germline V gene, CDR1 is MNHEY and CDR2 is SMNVEV (reference sequence). V was clipped by 11 bases and J by 1 base, with 13 bases between them. CDR3 in DNA: TGTGCCTGTCGGGGATTCGGCACAGATACGCAGTATTTT. Residues: CACRGFGTDTQYF.

V gene TRBV28 combines with J gene TRBJ2-1, with D perhaps being TRBD1 or TRBD2 (5 bases each). Germline CDR1 MDHEN, CDR2 SYDVKM. CDR3 size: 13 residues. V was pared by 8 bases and J by 3 bases, with 11 bases between. In nucleotides, the CDR3 is TGTGCCAGCGAACGGGGCCTCTACAATGAGCAGTTCTTC. Amino acid sequence: CASERGLYNEQFF.

The chain carries TRBV5-1 and TRBJ2-4; 7 nucleotides line up with TRBD1. Trimming at V came to 5 bases and at J to 6 bases, leaving 8 bases not matched to a gene. The germline V gene has CDR1 SGHRS and CDR2 YFSETQ. This CDR3 is built from 14 residues. CDR3 DNA sequence: TGCGCCAGCAGTCCTGAAAACAGGGGAAACATTCAGTACTTC. Residues: CASSPENRGNIQYF.

This clone was counted a few times. The chain links TRBV9 to TRBJ2-1; 9 nucleotides line up with TRBD1. Losses at the gene ends were 2 bases for V and 5 bases for J; bases not matched to a gene: 5. The CDR3 runs 15 residues. Germline CDR1 reads SGDLS; CDR2 reads YYNGEE. Here the CDR3 reads CASSVRDRVNNEQFF. The CDR3 DNA reads TGTGCCAGCAGCGTCCGGGACAGGGTCAACAATGAGCAGTTCTTC.

The rearrangement uses TRBV19 and TRBJ2-5; a possible D gene is TRBD1 (5 bases). V lost 6 bases, J lost 7 bases, and 18 bases lay in between. Germline CDR1 reads LNHDA; CDR2 reads SQIVND (reference sequence). The CDR3 has 14 residues. The CDR3 protein is CASRKGQAKGTQYF. The DNA of the CDR3 is TGTGCCAGTAGAAAGGGGCAGGCAAAAGGGACCCAGTACTTC.

The J gene is TRBJ1-5, the V gene TRBV4-2; no clear D. This CDR3 region has 14 residues. The V end was cut by 0 bases, the J end by 6 bases, with 9 bases between. Germline lookup yields CDR1 LGHNA and CDR2 YNFKEQ. CDR3 loop: CASSQEEGSQPQHF. The CDR3 DNA reads as TGTGCCAGCAGCCAAGAGGAGGGCAGTCAGCCCCAGCATTTT.

This clone was detected only a few times. At one end the junction does not follow the germline gene, possibly because of a read error. The rearrangement uses TRBV5-1 and TRBJ2-5; tentative D call: TRBD1 (6 bases). The CDR3 runs to 14 residues. Per germline, CDR1 SGHRS and CDR2 YFSETQ. CDR3 region: CASSLGHVQETQYF. CDR3 in DNA: TGCGCCAGCAGTTTGGGACACGTACAAGAGACCCAGTACTTC.

This clone has more than one count but fewer than ten. The chain recombines TRBV7-9 with TRBJ1-2, with 7 bases lining up with TRBD1. The CDR3 extends over 14 amino acids. V shed 5 bases, J shed 4 bases, and the junction held 7 bases outside the gene matches. Germline V lookup: CDR1 SEHNR, CDR2 FQNEAQ (reference sequence). The CDR3 sequence: CASSRGDRTYGYTF. The CDR3 nucleotides read TGTGCCAGCAGCCGCGGGGACAGAACCTATGGCTACACCTTC. Full variable domain (rest looked up from reference TRBV7-9 and TRBJ1-2): DTGVSQNPRHKITKRGQNVTFRCDPISEHNRLYWYRQTLGQGPEFLTYFQNEAQLEKSRLLSDRFSAERPKGSFSTLEIQRTEQGDSAMYLCASSRGDRTYGYTFGSGTRLTVV.

J is TRBJ1-2 and V is TRBV6-1; D gene uncertain. CDR3 size: 10 residues. CDR1 is MNHNS and CDR2 is SASEGT in the germline V gene. Trimming took off 8 bases at V and 6 bases at J, with 7 bases between the two ends. The CDR3 region has the DNA TGTGCCAGCGGTGGTGATGGCTACACCTTC. It is translated as CASGGDGYTF.

This clone showed up just a few times. The V call is TRBV4-2, the J call TRBJ2-1; 11 bases match TRBD2. V shed 0 bases and J 12 bases; nucleotides not matched to a gene: 7. The CDR3 is 15 amino acids. Germline V lookup: CDR1 LGHNA, CDR2 YNFKEQ. The CDR3 sequence is CASSQDSGRAWGQFF. DNA of the CDR3: TGTGCCAGCAGCCAAGATAGCGGGAGGGCCTGGGGGCAGTTCTTC.

Only a few counts were recorded for this clone. The chain employs TRBV29-1 and TRBJ2-3, with TRBD1 identical over 9 bases. Germline values: CDR1 SQVTM, CDR2 ANQGSEA. CDR3 length: 15 residues. Trimming cost V 4 bases and J 3 bases; bases outside gene matches: 8. CDR3 DNA: TGCAGCGTTGGAGACGGGACAGGGAAGACAGATACGCAGTATTTT. This codes for CSVGDGTGKTDTQYF.

This chain uses TRBV4-3 with TRBJ1-1; D may be TRBD1 (5 bases). This CDR3 is built from 14 residues. Germline V gene lookup returns CDR1 LGHNA and CDR2 YSLEER. Trimming took 1 base from V and 11 from J, leaving 17 bases between them. The CDR3: CASSQVPQGGSAFF. For the CDR3, the DNA is TGCGCCAGCAGCCAAGTACCCCAGGGAGGTTCGGCTTTCTTT.

This clone was seen a handful of times. Other nucleotide sequences in the sample specify the same CDR3. The gene calls are TRBV9 and TRBJ2-5; TRBD1 matches 7 bases. CDR1 is SGDLS and CDR2 is YYNGEE in the germline V gene. The CDR3 is 14 amino acids. With V trimmed by 4 bases and J by 1 base, 4 bases remained unmatched. The CDR3 region has the DNA TGTGCCAGCAGCCCGGGACAGCTCCAAGAGACCCAGTACTTC. This codes for CASSPGQLQETQYF.

This clone occurred once. The genes are TRBV18 and TRBJ1-2; D is perhaps TRBD1 (5 bases). The CDR3 consists of 14 residues. V lost 3 bases and J 2 bases, leaving 10 bases between the germline ends. The germline V gene has CDR1 KGHSH and CDR2 LQKENI. The CDR3 spells CASSPMDKNYGYTF. In nucleotides, the CDR3 is TGTGCCAGCTCACCCATGGACAAAAACTATGGCTACACCTTC.

The table lists this clone with a few counts. The rearrangement links TRBV7-2 to TRBJ1-1, with 8 positions matching TRBD1. Germline assignment: CDR1 SGHTA and CDR2 FQGNSA. There are 14 residues in the CDR3. Unmatched junction bases numbered 8, after V lost 5 bases and J lost 6 bases. CDR3 loop: CASSPGADRAEAFF. The CDR3 DNA sequence: TGTGCCAGCAGCCCAGGGGCGGACAGGGCTGAAGCTTTCTTT.

J is TRBJ2-3 and V is TRBV29-1, with D tentatively TRBD1 or TRBD2 (5 bases each). V was cut by 5 bases and J by 6 bases, with 15 bases left in between. There are 13 residues in the CDR3. Germline values: CDR1 SQVTM, CDR2 ANQGSEA. CDR3 amino acids: CSVRGTLADTQYF. CDR3 DNA: TGCAGCGTTAGAGGGACGCTAGCTGATACGCAGTATTTT.

This chain joins TRBV2 and TRBJ2-1; D is unresolved. V lost 9 bases and J 10 bases, leaving 16 bases between the germline ends. CDR1 SNHLY and CDR2 FYNNEI come from the germline V gene. The CDR3 has 12 amino acids. This CDR3 is CASRAINWEQFF. CDR3 sequence (DNA): TGTGCCAGTCGGGCCATCAATTGGGAGCAGTTCTTC.

This clone was observed a handful of times. The same CDR3 arises from other DNA sequences in this sample as well. The rearrangement joins TRBV20-1 to TRBJ2-7, with D uncertain. V dropped 2 bases and J dropped 4 bases, with 6 bases sitting between them. The CDR3 contains 11 residues. Germline CDR1 DFQATT, CDR2 SNEGSKA (reference sequence). The CDR3 protein is CSARIVYEQYF. In nucleotides, the CDR3 is TGCAGTGCTAGAATAGTTTACGAGCAGTACTTC.

The chain carries TRBV27 and TRBJ1-2; D ambiguous. Looked up from germline, CDR1 is MNHEY and CDR2 is SMNVEV (reference sequence). V was clipped by 5 bases and J by 0 bases, with 7 bases between them. The CDR3 is 13 amino acids. For the CDR3, the DNA is TGTGCCAGCAGTGCACAGCCTAACTATGGCTACACCTTC. It codes for CASSAQPNYGYTF.

The sample holds a few counts of this clone. The chain couples TRBV30 to TRBJ1-5; possible D gene TRBD1, 5 bases. CDR3 length: 14 amino acids. Per germline, CDR1 GTSNPN and CDR2 SVGIG (reference sequence). V was shortened by 1 base and J by 3 bases, with 10 bases between the two germline ends. The CDR3 protein is CAWSEGSFNQPQHF. The CDR3 bases are TGTGCCTGGAGTGAGGGGTCCTTCAATCAGCCCCAGCATTTT.

The CDR3: CATSRAEYGYTF. DNA of the CDR3: TGTGCCACCAGCAGAGCTGAGTATGGCTACACCTTC. V and J are TRBV15 and TRBJ1-2; no firm D call. The V end lost 1 base, the J end lost 5 bases, and 5 bases lay between the germline ends. CDR3 length: 12 residues. From germline, CDR1 is LNHNV and CDR2 YYDKDF (reference sequence).

The table lists this clone with a few counts. The chain has TRBV28 and TRBJ2-1; TRBD2 matches at 14 bases. CDR1 MDHEN and CDR2 SYDVKM come from the germline V gene. CDR3 length equals 13 residues. With 8 bases clipped from V and 14 bases from J, the junction kept 8 bases outside the gene matches. CDR3 loop: CASSRTSGRTKFF. CDR3 in DNA: TGTGCCAGCTCCCGGACTAGCGGGAGGACGAAGTTCTTC.

This clone was seen more than once but under ten times. Here the CDR3 reads CASSTSRPEQYV. The CDR3 bases are TGTGCCAGCAGTACCTCCAGGCCCGAGCAGTACGTC. The chain employs TRBV28 and TRBJ2-7; D is ambiguous. Trimming took off 5 bases at V and 6 bases at J, with 11 bases between the two ends. CDR3 length: 12 residues. CDR1 MDHEN and CDR2 SYDVKM come from the germline V gene.

V gene TRBV25-1 combines with J gene TRBJ2-1; TRBD2 matches 9 bases. The germline V gene has CDR1 MGHDK and CDR2 SYGVNS. The CDR3 is 16 residues long. V was clipped by 5 bases and J by 8 bases; unmatched bases: 13. The CDR3, as DNA: TGTGCCAGCAGTAAGCCGCGGGGGGGCGTCATCCATGAGCAGTTCTTC. Its protein product is CASSKPRGGVIHEQFF.

This clone was seen more than once but under ten times. The chain links TRBV10-3 to TRBJ1-2, with D uncertain. V lost 1 base, J lost 6 bases, and 3 bases lay in between. The germline CDR1 and CDR2 sequences are ENHRY and SYGVKD. The CDR3 extends over 11 amino acids. The CDR3 is CAISEYDGYTF. In DNA form, the CDR3 reads TGTGCCATCAGTGAGTATGATGGCTACACCTTC.

This clone appeared a few times. V and J are TRBV27 and TRBJ1-2; TRBD1 matches at 7 bases. V lost 5 bases, J lost 7 bases, and 10 bases stayed unmatched. Germline CDR1 is MNHEY and CDR2 is SMNVEV (reference sequence). The CDR3 has 14 amino acids. This chain's CDR3 is CASSRQGLIGGYTF. The CDR3 nucleotides are TGTGCCAGCAGTCGACAGGGTCTAATTGGTGGCTACACCTTC.